The 16 T cell receptor beta chains listed next were all sequenced from one sample in a study of blood T cells in healthy people across ages. Using a J-beta primer mix together with a sample-barcoded 5' primer, a second PCR was run for roughly 7 to 11 cycles. Each CDR3 protein is one row after TCRdb ran MiXCR on the 5' RACE reads. The sample carries fewer than 950,000 distinct CDR3 sequences, about 34% recorded once. Sequencing was carried out using blood. The receptors derive from a young man in good health.

This rearrangement joins TRBV20-1 to TRBJ2-1; 7 positions agree with TRBD2. J gave up 3 bases and V 2 bases, and 7 bases lay outside the gene matches. Looked up from germline, CDR1 is DFQATT and CDR2 is SNEGSKA (reference sequence). This CDR3 has 15 amino acids. The DNA for the CDR3 is TGCAGTGCTAGATACGCTAGCGGAGACTACAATGAGCAGTTCTTC. Translating gives CSARYASGDYNEQFF.

In regard to this clonotype: Its ends do not fully match the called genes, so a read error is possible. The chain carries TRBV7-2 and TRBJ1-2, with 7 bases identical to TRBD1. This CDR3 has 15 residues. Germline-derived CDR1 and CDR2 are SGHTA and FQGNSA. The DNA of the CDR3 is TGTGCCAACAGCAGAGGGACAGCATTTAACTATGGCTACACCTTC. It translates to CANSRGTAFNYGYTF.

This clonotype has a handful of counts. J is TRBJ2-6 and V is TRBV4-2; the D is unclear. CDR3 size: 18 residues. Trimming removed 0 bases from V and 0 bases from J, with 12 bases in between. Germline V CDR1 and CDR2: LGHNA, YNFKEQ. The CDR3 reads CASSQEPRTRSGANVLTF. As DNA, the CDR3 is TGTGCCAGCAGCCAAGAGCCCAGGACCCGCTCTGGGGCCAACGTCCTGACTTTC.

This clonotype was observed many times. This chain links TRBV5-1 with TRBJ1-1, with TRBD1 as a possible D gene (5 bases). V gave up 4 bases and J gave up 0 bases, with 19 bases separating them. The CDR3 extends over 17 amino acids. The V gene's germline CDR1 is SGHRS and CDR2 YFSETQ. In DNA, the CDR3 is TGCGCCAGCAGCGCGGCAGCCCAAAGACAGATGAACACTGAAGCTTTCTTT. It specifies CASSAAAQRQMNTEAFF.

V usage is TRBV2 and J usage is TRBJ2-7; weak D call: TRBD2 (6 bases). The length of the CDR3 is 16 residues. CDR1 and CDR2 (germline): SNHLY, FYNNEI. Deletions cut 4 bases from V and 3 bases from J, with 19 bases between. Written as DNA, the CDR3 is TGTGCCAGCAGTGCCGGAGGGAACCTCAAGTACTACGAGCAGTACTTC. Its translation is CASSAGGNLKYYEQYF.

The chain is built from TRBV20-1 and TRBJ2-6; D is unclear. The V end lost 0 bases, the J end lost 0 bases, and 15 bases lay between the germline ends. Germline V gives CDR1 DFQATT, CDR2 SNEGSKA (reference sequence). The CDR3 runs to 18 residues. The CDR3 DNA is TGCAGTGCTAGAGACTCCTGGGGTGCCGCCTCTGGGGCCAACGTCCTGACTTTC. Its protein is CSARDSWGAASGANVLTF.

The chain is built from TRBV5-1 and TRBJ2-3; TRBD2 matches 8 bases. Per germline, CDR1 SGHRS and CDR2 YFSETQ. J was trimmed by 0 bases and V by 4 bases; bases with no gene match: 10. The CDR3 runs 17 residues. This CDR3 reads CASSPGGLATSTDTQYF. The DNA of the CDR3 is TGCGCCAGCAGCCCGGGAGGGCTAGCAACTAGCACAGATACGCAGTATTTT.

The chain links TRBV20-1 to TRBJ2-4, with 8 bases aligning to TRBD1. The J call is in doubt because the DNA end fits TRBJ2-5 better. There are 16 residues in the CDR3. Germline loops: CDR1 DFQATT, CDR2 SNEGSKA (reference sequence). CDR3 amino acids: CSARDVSGGLGETQYF. CDR3 nucleotides: TGCAGTGCTAGAGATGTCTCAGGGGGCTTGGGGGAGACCCAGTACTTC.

The V gene is TRBV4-2, the J gene TRBJ1-5, with D possibly being TRBD1 (5 bases). V lost 4 bases and J lost 1, with 11 bases in between. CDR3 length: 15 amino acids. Per germline, CDR1 LGHNA and CDR2 YNFKEQ. The chain's CDR3 is CASSPGPDSNQPQHF. The CDR3, as DNA: TGTGCCAGCAGCCCGGGACCCGACAGCAATCAGCCCCAGCATTTT.

The chain is built from TRBV6-6 and TRBJ2-5; D is perhaps TRBD1 (6 bases). V lost 5 bases and J 7 bases, leaving 20 bases between the germline ends. Germline-derived CDR1 and CDR2 are MNHNY and SVGAGI (reference sequence). The CDR3 length is 15 residues. Written as DNA, the CDR3 is TGTGCCAGCAGTATCCATGGACAGTCCGCGGGGACCCAGTACTTC. Its translation: CASSIHGQSAGTQYF.

The J gene is TRBJ1-5, the V gene TRBV24-1; 7 nucleotides match TRBD1. This CDR3 region has 18 residues. J lost 0 bases, V lost 4 bases, and 11 bases had no gene match. The germline V gene encodes CDR1 KGHDR and CDR2 SFDVKD. DNA of the CDR3: TGTGCCACCAGTGACCAATCCAGGGGGGCTTTTAGCAATCAGCCCCAGCATTTT. This codes for CATSDQSRGAFSNQPQHF.

The chain recombines TRBV25-1 with TRBJ2-1; possibly TRBD1 for D (6 bases). Germline CDR1 reads MGHDK; CDR2 reads SYGVNS. Trimming stripped 3 bases from V and 7 bases from J, with 13 bases between. This CDR3 comprises 14 residues. The CDR3 bases are TGTGCCAGCAGTGAGCCAGGGGATGTGAATGAGCAGTTCTTC. Translating it yields CASSEPGDVNEQFF.

This clonotype was detected ten times or more. The CDR3 reads CSARDGQVTYPEQYF. The CDR3 nucleotides read TGCAGTGCTAGGGATGGACAGGTCACCTACCCCGAGCAGTACTTC. This chain links TRBV20-1 with TRBJ2-7, with 7 bases matching TRBD1. In germline, CDR1 is DFQATT, CDR2 SNEGSKA (reference sequence). The CDR3 spans 15 residues. V was pared by 3 bases and J by 6 bases, with 14 bases of the junction left unmatched.

This chain's CDR3 is CASREDRTYGYTF. CDR3 bases: TGTGCCAGCAGGGAGGACAGGACCTATGGCTACACCTTC. The chain links TRBV2 to TRBJ1-2, with 7 bases identical to TRBD1. Germline CDR1 reads SNHLY; CDR2 reads FYNNEI. The J segment lost 4 bases and the V segment lost 6 bases, leaving 5 bases of the junction unmatched. This CDR3 contains 13 residues.

This clonotype was detected only a few times. The rearrangement joins TRBV20-1 to TRBJ1-5; no clear D gene. The germline V gene has CDR1 DFQATT and CDR2 SNEGSKA (reference sequence). Trimming left V 3 bases short and J 0 bases short, with 15 bases between. This CDR3 has 16 amino acids. CDR3 loop: CSARLPGVYSNQPQHF. In DNA form, the CDR3 reads TGCAGTGCTAGGTTACCTGGGGTGTATAGCAATCAGCCCCAGCATTTT.

This clonotype was seen repeatedly, ten times or more. The chain uses TRBV6-2 or TRBV6-3 and TRBJ2-1, with 10 bases fitting TRBD2. Germline V gives CDR1 MNHEY, CDR2 SVGEGT. There are 17 residues in the CDR3. Trimming took 7 bases from V and 4 from J; bases not matched to a gene: 13. The DNA of the CDR3 is TGTGCCAGCATCCAAGTAGCGGGGGGCCTGGATTACAATGAGCAGTTCTTC. Amino acid sequence: CASIQVAGGLDYNEQFF.